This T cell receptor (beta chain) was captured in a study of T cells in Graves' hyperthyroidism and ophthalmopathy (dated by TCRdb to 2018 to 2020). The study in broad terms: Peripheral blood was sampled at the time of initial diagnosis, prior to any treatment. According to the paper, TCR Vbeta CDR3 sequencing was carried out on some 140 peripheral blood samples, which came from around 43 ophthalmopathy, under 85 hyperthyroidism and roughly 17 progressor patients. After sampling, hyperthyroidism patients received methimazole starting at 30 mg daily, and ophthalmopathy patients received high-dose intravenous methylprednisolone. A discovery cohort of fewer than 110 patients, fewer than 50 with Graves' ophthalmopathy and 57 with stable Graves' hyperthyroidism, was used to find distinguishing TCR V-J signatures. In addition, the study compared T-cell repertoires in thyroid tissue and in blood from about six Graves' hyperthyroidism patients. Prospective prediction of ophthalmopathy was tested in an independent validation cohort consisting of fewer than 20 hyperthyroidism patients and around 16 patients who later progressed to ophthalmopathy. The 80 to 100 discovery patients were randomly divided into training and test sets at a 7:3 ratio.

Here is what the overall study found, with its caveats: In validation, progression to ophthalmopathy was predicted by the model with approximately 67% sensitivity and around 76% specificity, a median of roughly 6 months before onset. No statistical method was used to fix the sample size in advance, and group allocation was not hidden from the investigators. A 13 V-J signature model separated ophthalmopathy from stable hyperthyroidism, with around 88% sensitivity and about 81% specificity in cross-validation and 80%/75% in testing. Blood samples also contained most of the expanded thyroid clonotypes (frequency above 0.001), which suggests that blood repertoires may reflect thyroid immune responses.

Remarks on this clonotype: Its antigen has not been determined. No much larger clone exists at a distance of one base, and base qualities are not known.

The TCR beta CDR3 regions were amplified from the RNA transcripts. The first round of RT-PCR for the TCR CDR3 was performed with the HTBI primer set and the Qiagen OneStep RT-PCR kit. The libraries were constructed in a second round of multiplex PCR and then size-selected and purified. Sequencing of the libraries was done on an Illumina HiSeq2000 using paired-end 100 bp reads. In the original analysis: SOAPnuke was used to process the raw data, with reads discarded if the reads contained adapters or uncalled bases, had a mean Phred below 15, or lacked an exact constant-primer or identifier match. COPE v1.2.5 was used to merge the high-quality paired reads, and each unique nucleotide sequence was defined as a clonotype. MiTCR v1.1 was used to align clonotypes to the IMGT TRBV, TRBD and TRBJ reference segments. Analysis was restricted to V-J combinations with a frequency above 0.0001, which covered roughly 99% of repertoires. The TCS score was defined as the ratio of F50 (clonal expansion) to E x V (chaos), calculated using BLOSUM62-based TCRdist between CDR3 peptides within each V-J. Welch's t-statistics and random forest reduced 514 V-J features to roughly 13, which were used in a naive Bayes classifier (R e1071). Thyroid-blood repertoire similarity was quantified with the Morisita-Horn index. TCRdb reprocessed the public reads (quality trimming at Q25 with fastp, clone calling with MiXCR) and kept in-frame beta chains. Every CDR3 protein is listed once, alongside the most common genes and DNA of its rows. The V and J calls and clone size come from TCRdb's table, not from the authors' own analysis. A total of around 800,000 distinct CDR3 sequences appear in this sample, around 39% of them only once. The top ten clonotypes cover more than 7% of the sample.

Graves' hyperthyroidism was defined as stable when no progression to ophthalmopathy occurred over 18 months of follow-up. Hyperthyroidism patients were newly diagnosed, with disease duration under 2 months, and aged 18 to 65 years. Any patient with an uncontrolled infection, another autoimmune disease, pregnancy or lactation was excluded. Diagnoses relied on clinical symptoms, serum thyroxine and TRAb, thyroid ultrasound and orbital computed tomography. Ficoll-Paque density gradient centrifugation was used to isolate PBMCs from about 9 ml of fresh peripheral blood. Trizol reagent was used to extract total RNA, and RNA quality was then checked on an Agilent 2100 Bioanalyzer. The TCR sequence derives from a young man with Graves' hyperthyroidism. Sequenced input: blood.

The DNA sequence is TGTGCCAGCAGCTTAGTTCTGAGAACGAACACTGAAGCTTTCTTT. Translated, this gives CASSLVLRTNTEAFF. The V and J segments used are TRBV7-9 and TRBJ1-1, with the D gene call left open. CDR1 SEHNR and CDR2 FQNEAQ are derived from the germline V gene (reference sequence). V is clipped by 1 base and J by 1 base, and the sequence between their germline boundaries is 10 bases long. The CDR3 runs 15 residues from the cysteine to the phenylalanine. CDR3 DNA is the only sequence kept; it has 45 bases, read in frame from the first base.